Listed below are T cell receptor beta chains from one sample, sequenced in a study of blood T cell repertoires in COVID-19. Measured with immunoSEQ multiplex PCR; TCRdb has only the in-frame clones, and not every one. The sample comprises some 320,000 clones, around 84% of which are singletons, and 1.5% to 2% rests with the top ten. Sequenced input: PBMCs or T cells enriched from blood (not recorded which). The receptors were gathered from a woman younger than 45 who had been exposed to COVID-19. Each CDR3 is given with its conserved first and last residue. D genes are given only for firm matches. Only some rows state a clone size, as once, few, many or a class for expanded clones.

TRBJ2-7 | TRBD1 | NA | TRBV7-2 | CASSSHRGEVTDF | TGTGCCAGCAGCTCCCACAGGGGAGAAGTTACGGACTTC
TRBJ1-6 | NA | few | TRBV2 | CASSASQNNSPLHF | TGTGCCAGCAGTGCATCCCAGAACAACTCACCCCTCCACTTT
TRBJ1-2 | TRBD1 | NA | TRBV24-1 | CATSEPGQGLYGYTF | TGTGCCACCAGTGAACCGGGACAGGGTCTATATGGCTACACCTTC
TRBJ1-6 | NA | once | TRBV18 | CASSPYRDTNSPLHF | TGTGCCAGCTCACCATATCGGGACACTAATTCACCCCTCCACTTT
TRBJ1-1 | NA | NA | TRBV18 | CASSPQGLNTEAFF | TGTGCCAGCTCACCACAGGGGCTGAACACTGAAGCTTTCTTT
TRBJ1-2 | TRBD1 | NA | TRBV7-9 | CATTTGGYGYTF | TGTGCCACCACGACAGGGGGCTATGGCTACACCTTC
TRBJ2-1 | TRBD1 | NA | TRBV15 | CATRSTPDLGTGLFEQFF | TGTGCCACCAGATCGACCCCTGACCTCGGGACAGGGCTATTCGAGCAGTTCTTC
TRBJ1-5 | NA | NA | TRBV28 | CASSPGGRGQPQHF | TGTGCCAGCTCACCCGGGGGTCGGGGCCAGCCCCAGCATTTT
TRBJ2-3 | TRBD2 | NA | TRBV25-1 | CASSERNPGGTRDTQYF | TGTGCCAGCAGTGAAAGGAATCCGGGAGGCACGAGAGATACGCAGTATTTT
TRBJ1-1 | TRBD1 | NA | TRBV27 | CASRRDRGANTEAFF | TGTGCCAGTCGCCGGGACAGGGGGGCGAACACTGAAGCTTTCTTT